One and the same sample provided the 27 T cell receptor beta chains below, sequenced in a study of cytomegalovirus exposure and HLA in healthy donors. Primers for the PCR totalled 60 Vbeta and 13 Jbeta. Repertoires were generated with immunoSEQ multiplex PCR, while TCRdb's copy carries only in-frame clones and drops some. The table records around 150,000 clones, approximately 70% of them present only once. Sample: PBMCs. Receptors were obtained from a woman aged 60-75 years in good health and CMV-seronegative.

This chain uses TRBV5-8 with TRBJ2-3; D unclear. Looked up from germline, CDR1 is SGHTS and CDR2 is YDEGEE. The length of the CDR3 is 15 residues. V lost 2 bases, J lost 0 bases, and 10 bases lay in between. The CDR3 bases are TGTGCCAGCAGCTTCGGAGATACTAGCACAGATACGCAGTATTTT. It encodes CASSFGDTSTDTQYF.

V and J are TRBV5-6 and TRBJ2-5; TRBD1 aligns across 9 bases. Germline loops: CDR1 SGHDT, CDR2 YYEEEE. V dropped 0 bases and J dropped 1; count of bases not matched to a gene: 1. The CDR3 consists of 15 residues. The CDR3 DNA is TGTGCCAGCAGCTTGGCGGGACAGGGCCAAGAGACCCAGTACTTC. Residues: CASSLAGQGQETQYF.

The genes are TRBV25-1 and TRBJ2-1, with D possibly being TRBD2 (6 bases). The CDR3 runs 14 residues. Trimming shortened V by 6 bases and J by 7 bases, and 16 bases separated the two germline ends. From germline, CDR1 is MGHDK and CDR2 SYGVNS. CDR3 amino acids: CASSKRSSGNEQFF. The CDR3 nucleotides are TGTGCCAGCAGCAAAAGGTCCAGCGGGAATGAGCAGTTCTTC.

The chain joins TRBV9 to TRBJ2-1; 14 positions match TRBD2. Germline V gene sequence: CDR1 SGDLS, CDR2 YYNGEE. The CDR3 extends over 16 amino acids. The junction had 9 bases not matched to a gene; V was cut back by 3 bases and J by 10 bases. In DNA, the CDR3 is TGTGCCAGCAGCGCCTCGGGACTAGCGGGGGCGGGGGAGCAGTTCTTC. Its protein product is CASSASGLAGAGEQFF. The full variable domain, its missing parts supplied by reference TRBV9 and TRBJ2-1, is DSGVTQTPKHLITATGQRVTLRCSPRSGDLSVYWYQQSLDQGLQFLIQYYNGEERAKGNILERFSAQQFPDLHSELNLSSLELGDSALYFCASSASGLAGAGEQFFGPGTRLTVL.

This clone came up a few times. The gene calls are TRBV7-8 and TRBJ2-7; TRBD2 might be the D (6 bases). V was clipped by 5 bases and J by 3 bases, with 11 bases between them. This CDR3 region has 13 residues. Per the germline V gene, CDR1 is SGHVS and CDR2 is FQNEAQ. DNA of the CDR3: TGTGCCAGCAGCCTGGACTACATCTACGAGCAGTACTTC. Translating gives CASSLDYIYEQYF.

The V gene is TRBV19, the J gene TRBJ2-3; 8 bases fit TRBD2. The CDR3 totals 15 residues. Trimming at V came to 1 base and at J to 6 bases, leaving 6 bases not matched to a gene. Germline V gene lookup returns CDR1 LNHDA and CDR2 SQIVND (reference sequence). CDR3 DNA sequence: TGTGCCAGTAGTATAGGTGGGCTAGCGGGCGATACGCAGTATTTT. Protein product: CASSIGGLAGDTQYF.

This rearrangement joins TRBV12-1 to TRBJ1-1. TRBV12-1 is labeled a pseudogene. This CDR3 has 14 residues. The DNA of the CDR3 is TGTGCCAGCAGCACACACCGGGGGAAGGCTGAAGCTTTCTTT. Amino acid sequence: CASSTHRGKAEAFF.

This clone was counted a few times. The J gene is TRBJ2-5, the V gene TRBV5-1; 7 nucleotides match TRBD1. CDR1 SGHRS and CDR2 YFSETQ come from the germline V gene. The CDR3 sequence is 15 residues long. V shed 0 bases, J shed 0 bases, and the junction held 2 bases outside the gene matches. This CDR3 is CASSLDGTDQETQYF. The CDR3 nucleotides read TGCGCCAGCAGCTTGGACGGGACAGACCAAGAGACCCAGTACTTC.

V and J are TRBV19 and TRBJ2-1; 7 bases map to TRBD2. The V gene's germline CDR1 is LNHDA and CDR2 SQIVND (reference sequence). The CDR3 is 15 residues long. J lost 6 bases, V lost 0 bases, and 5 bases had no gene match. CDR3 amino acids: CASSIDRRTSNEQFF. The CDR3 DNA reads TGTGCCAGTAGTATAGACCGTCGGACTAGCAATGAGCAGTTCTTC.

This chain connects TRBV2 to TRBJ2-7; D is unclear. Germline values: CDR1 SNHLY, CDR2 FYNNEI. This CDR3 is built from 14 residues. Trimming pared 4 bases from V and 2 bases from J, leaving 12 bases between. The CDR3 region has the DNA TGTGCCAGCAGTGGATCTGAAAGCCCCTACGAGCAGTACTTC. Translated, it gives CASSGSESPYEQYF.

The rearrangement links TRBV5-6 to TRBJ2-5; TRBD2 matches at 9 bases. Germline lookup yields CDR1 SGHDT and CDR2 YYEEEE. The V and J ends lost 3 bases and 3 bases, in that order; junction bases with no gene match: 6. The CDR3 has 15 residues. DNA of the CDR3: TGTGCCAGCAGCTCTAGCGGGGCGGGAAAAGAGACCCAGTACTTC. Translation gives CASSSSGAGKETQYF.

CDR3: CASSLGGSVGYTF. CDR3 coding DNA: TGTGCCAGCAGTTTGGGAGGGAGCGTTGGCTACACCTTC. V and J are TRBV28 and TRBJ1-2; D is ambiguous. The CDR3 runs 13 residues. Per germline, CDR1 MDHEN and CDR2 SYDVKM. V lost 3 bases to trimming and J lost 7 bases, with 12 bases between them.

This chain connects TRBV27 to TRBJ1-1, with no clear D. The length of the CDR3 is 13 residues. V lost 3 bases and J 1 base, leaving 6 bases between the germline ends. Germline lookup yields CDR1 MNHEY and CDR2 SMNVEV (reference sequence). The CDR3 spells CASSFPGNTEAFF. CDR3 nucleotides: TGTGCCAGCAGTTTTCCGGGGAACACTGAAGCTTTCTTT.

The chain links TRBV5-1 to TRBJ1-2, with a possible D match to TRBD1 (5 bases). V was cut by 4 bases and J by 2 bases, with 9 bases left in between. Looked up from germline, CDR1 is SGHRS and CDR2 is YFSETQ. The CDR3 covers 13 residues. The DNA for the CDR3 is TGCGCCAGCAGCCTTTCAGGGAACTATGGCTACACCTTC. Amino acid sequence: CASSLSGNYGYTF.

The CDR3 DNA reads as TGCGCCAGCAGGGGGGGGACACTCAACACCGGGGAGCTGTTTTTT. The encoded protein is CASRGGTLNTGELFF. This sequence joins TRBV5-1 and TRBJ2-2; a possible D gene is TRBD2 (7 bases). Germline CDR1 and CDR2: SGHRS and YFSETQ. The CDR3 sequence is 15 residues long. V shed 5 bases and J shed 2 bases, with 13 bases lying between them.

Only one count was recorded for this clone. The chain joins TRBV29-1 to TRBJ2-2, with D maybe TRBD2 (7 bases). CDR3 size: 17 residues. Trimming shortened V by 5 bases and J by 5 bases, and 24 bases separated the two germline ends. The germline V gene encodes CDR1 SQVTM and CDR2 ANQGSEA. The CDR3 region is CSVLKQLGGGRTGELFF. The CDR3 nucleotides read TGCAGCGTTTTGAAGCAATTGGGGGGGGGCCGAACCGGGGAGCTGTTTTTT.

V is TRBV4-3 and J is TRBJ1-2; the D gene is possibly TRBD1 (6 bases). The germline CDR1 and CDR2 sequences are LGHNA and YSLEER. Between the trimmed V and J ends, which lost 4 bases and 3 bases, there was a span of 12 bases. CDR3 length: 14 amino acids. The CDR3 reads CASSPQGGDYGYTF. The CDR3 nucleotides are TGCGCCAGCAGCCCCCAAGGGGGTGACTATGGCTACACCTTC.

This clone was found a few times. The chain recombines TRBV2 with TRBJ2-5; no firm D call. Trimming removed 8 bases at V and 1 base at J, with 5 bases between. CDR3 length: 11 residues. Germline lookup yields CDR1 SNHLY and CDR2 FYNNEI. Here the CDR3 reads CASVIQETQYF. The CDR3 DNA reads TGTGCCAGCGTCATCCAAGAGACCCAGTACTTC.

As DNA, the CDR3 is TGTGCCAGCAGCTTATTTTCACTCTATGGCTACACCTTC. Its protein is CASSLFSLYGYTF. The rearrangement links TRBV7-8 to TRBJ1-2, with D unclear. V was clipped by 2 bases and J by 4 bases, with 8 bases between them. In germline, CDR1 is SGHVS, CDR2 FQNEAQ. The CDR3 is 13 residues long.

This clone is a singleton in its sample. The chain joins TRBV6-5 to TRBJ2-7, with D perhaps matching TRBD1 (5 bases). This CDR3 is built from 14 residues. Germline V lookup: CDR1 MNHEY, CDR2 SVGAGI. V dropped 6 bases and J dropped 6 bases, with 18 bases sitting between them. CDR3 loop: CASSQGSPMGEQYF. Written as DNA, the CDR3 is TGTGCCAGCAGCCAGGGATCCCCCATGGGCGAGCAGTACTTC.

CDR3 region: CASSSGTSGFHTDTQYF. The CDR3 DNA reads as TGTGCCAGTAGTTCCGGGACTAGCGGGTTCCACACAGATACGCAGTATTTT. The rearrangement joins TRBV19 to TRBJ2-3; 12 bases align to TRBD2. Looked up from germline, CDR1 is LNHDA and CDR2 is SQIVND (reference sequence). The ends lost 5 bases at V and 2 bases at J; junction bases unmatched: 8. The CDR3 length is 17 residues.

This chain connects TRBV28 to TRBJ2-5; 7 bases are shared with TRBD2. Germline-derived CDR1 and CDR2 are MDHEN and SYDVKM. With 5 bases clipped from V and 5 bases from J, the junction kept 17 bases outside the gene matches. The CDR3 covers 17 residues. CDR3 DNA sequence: TGTGCCAGCAGTACCCGGGGCGGGGGAGTGGGGATGGAGACCCAGTACTTC. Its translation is CASSTRGGGVGMETQYF. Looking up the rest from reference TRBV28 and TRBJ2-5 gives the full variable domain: DVKVTQSSRYLVKRTGEKVFLECVQDMDHENMFWYRQDPGLGLRLIYFSYDVKMKEKGDIPEGYSVSREKKERFSLILESASTNQTSMYLCASSTRGGGVGMETQYFGPGTRLLVL.

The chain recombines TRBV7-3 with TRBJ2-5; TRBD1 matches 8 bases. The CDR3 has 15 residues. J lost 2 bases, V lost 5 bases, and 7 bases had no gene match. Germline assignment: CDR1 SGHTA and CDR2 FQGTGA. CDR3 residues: CASSPAGGGQETQYF. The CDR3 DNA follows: TGTGCCAGCAGCCCGGCAGGGGGCGGGCAAGAGACCCAGTACTTC.

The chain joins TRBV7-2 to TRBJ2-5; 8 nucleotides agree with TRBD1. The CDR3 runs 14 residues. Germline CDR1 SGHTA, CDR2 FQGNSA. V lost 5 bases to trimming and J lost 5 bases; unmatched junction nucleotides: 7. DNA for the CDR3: TGTGCCAGCAGCCCCGGGACAGGTCAGGAGACCCAGTACTTC. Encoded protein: CASSPGTGQETQYF.

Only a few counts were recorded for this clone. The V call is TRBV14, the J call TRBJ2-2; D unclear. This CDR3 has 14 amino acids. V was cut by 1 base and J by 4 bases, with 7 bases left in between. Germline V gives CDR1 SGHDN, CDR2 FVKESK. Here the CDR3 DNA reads TGTGCCAGCAGCCAAGCCCCTAGCACCGGGGAGCTGTTTTTT. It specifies CASSQAPSTGELFF.

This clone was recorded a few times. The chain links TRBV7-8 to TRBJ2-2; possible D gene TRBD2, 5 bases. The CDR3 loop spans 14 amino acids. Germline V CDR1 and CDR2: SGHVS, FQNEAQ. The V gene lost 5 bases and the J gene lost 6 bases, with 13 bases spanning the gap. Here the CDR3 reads CASSPKRGAGELFF. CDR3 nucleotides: TGTGCCAGCAGCCCAAAACGGGGTGCCGGGGAGCTGTTTTTT. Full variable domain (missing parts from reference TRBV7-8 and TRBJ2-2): GAGVSQSPRYKVAKRGQDVALRCDPISGHVSLFWYQQALGQGPEFLTYFQNEAQLDKSGLPSDRFFAERPEGSVSTLKIQRTQQEDSAVYLCASSPKRGAGELFFGEGSRLTVL.

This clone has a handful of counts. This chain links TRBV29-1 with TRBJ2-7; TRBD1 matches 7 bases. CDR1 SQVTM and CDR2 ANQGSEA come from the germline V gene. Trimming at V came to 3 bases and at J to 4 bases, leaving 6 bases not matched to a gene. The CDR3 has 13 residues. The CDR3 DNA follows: TGCAGCGTTGAGGGACAGAGAGGATACGAGCAGTACTTC. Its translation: CSVEGQRGYEQYF.